This T cell receptor beta chain was sequenced during a study of T cell responses to AZD1222 COVID-19 vaccine. A remark on this clone: Its specificity is unknown.

Regarding the study as a whole: The repertoires were collected only after the peak T cell response. Clonal diversity was possibly underestimated, and white British individuals and females predominated among donors. Per reports, nearly half of all spike-specific TCRs target regions that are unmutated in variants. The CD4 TCRs associated with vaccination extended across spike and predominated at 160-218 and 743-854.

Libraries were prepared by immunoSEQ multiplex PCR; TCRdb keeps only in-frame clonotypes and omits some of them. The sample carries 120,000 or so clones, 90% recorded once. This CDR3 spans 17 amino acids. CDR1 and CDR2 from the germline V gene are SQVTM and ANQGSEA. With V trimmed by 0 bases and J by 4 bases, 5 bases remained unmatched. The input for sequencing was peripheral blood, taken on day 0 of MenACWY control vaccination. The receptor was isolated from an adult in good health. The chain recombines TRBV29-1 with TRBJ2-1; 14 positions match TRBD2. The CDR3 nucleotides read TGCAGCGTTGAAGATCCGGGACTAGCGGGGGTGTACAATGAGCAGTTCTTC. Its translation: CSVEDPGLAGVYNEQFF.